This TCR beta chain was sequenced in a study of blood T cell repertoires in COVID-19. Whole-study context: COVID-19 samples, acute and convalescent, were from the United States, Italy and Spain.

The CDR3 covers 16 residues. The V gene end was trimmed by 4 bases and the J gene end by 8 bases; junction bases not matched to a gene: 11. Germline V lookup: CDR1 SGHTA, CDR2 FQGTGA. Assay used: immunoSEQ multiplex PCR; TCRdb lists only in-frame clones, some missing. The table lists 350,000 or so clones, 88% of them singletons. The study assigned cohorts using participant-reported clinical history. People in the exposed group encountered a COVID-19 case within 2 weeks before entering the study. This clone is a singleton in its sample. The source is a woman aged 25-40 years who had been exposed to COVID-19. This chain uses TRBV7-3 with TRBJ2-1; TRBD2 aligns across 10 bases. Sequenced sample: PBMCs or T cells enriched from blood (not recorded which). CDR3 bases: TGTGCCAGCAGCTCCGACAGCGGGAGGGCCTTCGATGAGCAGTTCTTC. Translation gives CASSSDSGRAFDEQFF.